The 22 T cell receptor beta chains reported below all come from one sample, sequenced in a study of response to subunit inactivated influenza vaccine. TCRdb re-analysed the RT-PCR reads in MiXCR, keeping a single row per CDR3 protein. The data show around 480,000 distinct CDR3 sequences, 15% to 20% seen once. The sample here was CD4+ T cells sorted from PBMCs, taken about 23 months after vaccination. The origin of the receptors is a man aged 50-75 years who received an inactivated influenza vaccine.

A few counts support this clonotype. The chain carries TRBV12-3 or TRBV12-4 and TRBJ1-6, with TRBD1 identical over 7 bases. The CDR3 is 16 amino acids. Trimming took 6 bases from V and 7 from J; bases not matched to a gene: 12. In DNA form, the CDR3 reads TGTGCCAGCAGACTACAGGGGAGTACCCGGAATTCACCCCTCCACTTT. Its protein is CASRLQGSTRNSPLHF.

This clonotype was picked up a small number of times. A junction boundary mismatches the germline segment, possibly from a read error. The genes are TRBV5-1 and TRBJ2-5, with TRBD2 matching 7 bases. The CDR3 length is 14 residues. Germline V gives CDR1 SGHRS, CDR2 YFSETQ. The CDR3: CASSLAGVKETQYF. CDR3 coding DNA: TGCGCCAGCAGTTTGGCGGGAGTGAAAGAGACCCAGTACTTC.

This clonotype was seen more than once but under ten times. This chain joins TRBV9 and TRBJ2-1, with 13 bases aligning to TRBD2. This CDR3 has 16 amino acids. The J segment lost 4 bases and the V segment lost 4 bases, leaving 5 bases of the junction unmatched. The germline gives CDR1 SGDLS, CDR2 YYNGEE. The CDR3 nucleotides read TGTGCCAGCAGCATACCGGGACTAGCGGGATACAATGAGCAGTTCTTC. Protein: CASSIPGLAGYNEQFF.

The chain combines TRBV3-1 with TRBJ1-4; TRBD1 might be the D (6 bases). This CDR3 contains 14 residues. V lost 1 base, J lost 8 bases, and 11 bases lay in between. Germline CDR1 reads LGHDT; CDR2 reads YNNKEL (reference sequence). Written as DNA, the CDR3 is TGTGCCAGCAGCCAAGTCCAGGGGCGGGAAAAACTGTTTTTT. It codes for CASSQVQGREKLFF.

This clonotype was found a few times. CDR3 in DNA: TGCAGTGCTAGAGATGACATTCAGCCCCAGCATTTT. This codes for CSARDDIQPQHF. V is TRBV20-1 and J is TRBJ1-5; D is ambiguous. Germline CDR1 reads DFQATT; CDR2 reads SNEGSKA (reference sequence). The CDR3 sequence is 12 residues long. V lost 0 bases, J lost 6 bases, and 6 bases lay in between.

The genes are TRBV4-1 and TRBJ1-4; 10 bases line up with TRBD1. Germline V gene sequence: CDR1 MGHRA, CDR2 YSYEKL. The CDR3 totals 13 residues. The V segment lost 8 bases and the J segment 8 bases; nucleotides outside the gene matches: 5. The CDR3 here is CASQDRGGEKLFF. The CDR3, as DNA: TGCGCCAGCCAGGACAGGGGGGGCGAAAAACTGTTTTTT.

The chain has TRBV28 and TRBJ2-3; tentatively, D is TRBD2 (5 bases). CDR3 length: 14 residues. The ends were cut back, 8 bases at V and 5 bases at J, with 17 bases in the middle. CDR1 is MDHEN, CDR2 SYDVKM, per germline. Written as DNA, the CDR3 is TGTGCCAGCCGATGGAGAACCCGGGGAGATACGCAGTATTTT. Translation gives CASRWRTRGDTQYF.

The J gene is TRBJ1-5, the V gene TRBV20-1; D is possibly TRBD1 (6 bases). From germline, CDR1 is DFQATT and CDR2 SNEGSKA (reference sequence). The V gene lost 4 bases and the J gene lost 6 bases, with 16 bases spanning the gap. There are 14 residues in the CDR3. The CDR3 region is CSATGAGWSQPQHF. CDR3 DNA: TGCAGTGCTACAGGGGCGGGATGGAGTCAGCCCCAGCATTTT.

V and J are TRBV20-1 and TRBJ2-7; tentative D call: TRBD2 (6 bases). Germline V CDR1 and CDR2: DFQATT, SNEGSKA (reference sequence). Trimming shortened V by 0 bases and J by 3 bases, and 9 bases separated the two germline ends. The CDR3 runs 13 residues. The CDR3, as DNA: TGCAGTGCTAGAGATCCGCGGGGCTACGAGCAGTACTTC. Translating it yields CSARDPRGYEQYF.

The rearrangement uses TRBV15 and TRBJ2-7, with D possibly TRBD1 on 6 matching bases. V was trimmed by 5 bases and J by 3 bases, leaving 11 bases between them. The CDR3 runs 13 residues. The germline V gene has CDR1 LNHNV and CDR2 YYDKDF (reference sequence). The CDR3 nucleotides are TGTGCCACCAGCCAACTAGGGGGCTACGAGCAGTACTTC. It specifies CATSQLGGYEQYF. Filled out from reference TRBV15 and TRBJ2-7, the complete variable domain reads DAMVIQNPRYQVTQFGKPVTLSCSQTLNHNVMYWYQQKSSQAPKLLFHYYDKDFNNEADTPDNFQSRRPNTSFCFLDIRSPGLGDTAMYLCATSQLGGYEQYFGPGTRLTVT.

This clonotype was counted only a few times. CDR3 protein: CASSQGLAWDTQYF. DNA for the CDR3: TGTGCCAGCAGCCAAGGACTAGCATGGGATACGCAGTATTTT. This chain links TRBV7-2 with TRBJ2-3; 8 bases line up with TRBD2. Germline CDR1 reads SGHTA; CDR2 reads FQGNSA. The CDR3 covers 14 residues. J was trimmed by 6 bases and V by 5 bases; bases with no gene match: 7.

For this clonotype: One base away lies a much larger clone, so this may be a sequencing read error. The chain is built from TRBV20-1 and TRBJ2-1; 7 bases are a match to TRBD2. Germline V gene lookup returns CDR1 DFQATT and CDR2 SNEGSKA (reference sequence). CDR3 length equals 16 residues. The CDR3 here is CSASRGGSYSYDEQFF. CDR3 nucleotides: TGCAGTGCTAGTCGGGGCGGGAGTTACTCCTACGATGAGCAGTTCTTC.

This clonotype was counted ten times or more. This chain uses TRBV29-1 with TRBJ2-5; D might be TRBD2 (6 bases). CDR3 length equals 14 residues. The V end was cut by 1 base, the J end by 2 bases, with 11 bases between. Looked up from germline, CDR1 is SQVTM and CDR2 is ANQGSEA. The CDR3 protein is CSVEGGTAQETQYF. CDR3 DNA: TGCAGCGTTGAAGGCGGGACCGCGCAAGAGACCCAGTACTTC.

This rearrangement joins TRBV20-1 to TRBJ2-5, with D perhaps TRBD2 (6 bases). Trimming stripped 4 bases from V and 3 bases from J, with 12 bases between. CDR1 and CDR2 from the germline V gene are DFQATT and SNEGSKA (reference sequence). This CDR3 has 13 residues. In DNA form, the CDR3 reads TGCAGTGCTAATGGCGGGGCGAAAGAGACCCAGTACTTC. Protein sequence: CSANGGAKETQYF.

This clonotype was counted a few times. V gene TRBV6-2 or TRBV6-3 combines with J gene TRBJ2-5; D ambiguous. From germline, CDR1 is MNHEY and CDR2 SVGEGT. This CDR3 contains 16 residues. Trimming left V 0 bases short and J 1 base short, with 12 bases between. The DNA for the CDR3 is TGTGCCAGCAGTTACTCGGGTTTGCGTCCCCAAGAGACCCAGTACTTC. Amino acids: CASSYSGLRPQETQYF.

The genes are TRBV11-2 and TRBJ2-2, with unresolved D. Germline CDR1 is SGHAT and CDR2 is FQNNGV. V lost 0 bases to trimming and J lost 7 bases, with 15 bases between them. The CDR3 runs 16 residues. The chain's CDR3 is CASSLDRLGWSGELFF. The CDR3 DNA reads TGTGCCAGCAGCTTAGATCGGTTAGGGTGGAGCGGGGAGCTGTTTTTT. Drawing the rest from reference TRBV11-2 and TRBJ2-2, the complete variable domain is EAGVAQSPRYKIIEKRQSVAFWCNPISGHATLYWYQQILGQGPKLLIQFQNNGVVDDSQLPKDRFSAERLKGVDSTLKIQPAKLEDSAVYLCASSLDRLGWSGELFFGEGSRLTVL.

The table lists this clonotype with many counts. The genes are TRBV7-8 and TRBJ2-7, with D unclear. CDR1 SGHVS and CDR2 FQNEAQ come from the germline V gene. With 1 base removed from V and 12 bases from J, the gap between germline ends came to 13 bases. The CDR3 length is 12 residues. The CDR3 DNA is TGTGCCAGCAGCTTAGAAATAACTACCCGGTACTTC. Protein sequence: CASSLEITTRYF.

This clonotype turned up a few times. The chain links TRBV5-5 to TRBJ2-5; maybe TRBD2 (6 bases). This CDR3 has 16 residues. Germline lookup yields CDR1 SGHKS and CDR2 YYEKEE (reference sequence). Trimming took 1 base from V and 5 from J, leaving 18 bases between them. CDR3 in amino acids: CASSLFGGRGEETQYF. The CDR3 coding sequence is TGTGCCAGCAGCTTGTTCGGGGGACGAGGGGAGGAGACCCAGTACTTC.

This clonotype was seen at least ten times. The J gene is TRBJ1-6, the V gene TRBV12-3 or TRBV12-4; D not resolved. This CDR3 comprises 14 residues. V was pared by 6 bases and J by 16 bases, with 22 bases between. The CDR3 reads CASSALLGRPLLHF. The DNA of the CDR3 is TGTGCCAGCAGCGCCCTCCTCGGCCGTCCTCTACTCCACTTT.

Many counts were recorded for this clonotype. The chain uses TRBV12-3 or TRBV12-4 and TRBJ1-1; TRBD1 might be the D (5 bases). Between the trimmed V and J ends, which lost 4 bases and 5 bases, there was a span of 11 bases. The CDR3 is 13 residues long. The CDR3 DNA reads as TGTGCCAGCAGTTATGGGGGGATTACTGAAGCTTTCTTT. Protein: CASSYGGITEAFF.

The table lists this clonotype with many counts. The chain is built from TRBV2 and TRBJ2-7; D is undetermined. Germline-derived CDR1 and CDR2 are SNHLY and FYNNEI. The V end was cut by 2 bases, the J end by 3 bases, with 11 bases between. The CDR3 is made up of 14 amino acids. CDR3 protein: CASSERRLSYEQYF. CDR3 sequence (DNA): TGTGCCAGCAGTGAAAGACGCCTTAGCTACGAGCAGTACTTC.

This clonotype was counted only a few times. DNA of the CDR3: TGCAGCACCCTCCAGGGCGGTTTGAACACTGAAGCTTTCTTT. Amino acids: CSTLQGGLNTEAFF. The gene calls are TRBV20-1 and TRBJ1-1; D is perhaps TRBD1 (5 bases). This CDR3 has 14 amino acids. Germline V gene data show CDR1 as DFQATT and CDR2 as SNEGSKA (reference sequence).